This T cell receptor beta chain is drawn from a study of technical replicates of blood from several donors. Sequenced by immunoSEQ multiplex PCR; TCRdb stores in-frame clones only, minus some. The repertoire includes nearly 80,000 clones, around 92% of them detected once, and more than 0.3% sits in the top ten. The CDR3 covers 14 residues. From germline, CDR1 is SNHLY and CDR2 FYNNEI. V lost 5 bases and J lost 3, with 11 bases in between. The sequence was obtained from a human donor in good health. Specimen: T cells isolated from PBMCs. This chain joins TRBV2 and TRBJ1-3; possibly TRBD1 for D (5 bases). CDR3 sequence (DNA): TGTGCCAGCAGTCCAGACAGCCTTGGAAACACCATATATTTT. Its protein is CASSPDSLGNTIYF. Filled out from reference TRBV2 and TRBJ1-3, the complete variable domain reads EPEVTQTPSHQVTQMGQEVILRCVPISNHLYFYWYRQILGQKVEFLVSFYNNEISEKSEIFDDQFSVERPDGSNFTLKIRSTKLEDSAMYFCASSPDSLGNTIYFGEGSWLTVV.